One T cell receptor (beta chain) is described in this entry. Its antigen specificity is not known. Qualities for individual bases were not recorded, and no much larger clone is one base off. The CDR3 holds 13 amino acids from the cysteine to the phenylalanine. Only the CDR3 region is kept as DNA, spanning 39 bases read in frame from base 1. The V end gives up 4 bases and the J end 3 bases, leaving 3 bases in the junction not matched to a gene. CDR1 and CDR2 were assigned from the germline V gene as SGHDT and YYEEEE. This entry is derived from a study of cytomegalovirus exposure and HLA in healthy donors (dated 2017 in TCRdb). About the study as a whole: An earlier analysis of several hundred of the donors reported 276 Gb of sequence data and around 100 million unique TCR beta sequences obtained from around 190 million T cells. The study was designed to test whether signatures of past pathogen exposure could be identified by cataloging public T cell receptors. The T cell repertoires of 666 subjects were profiled by immunosequencing and related to cytomegalovirus serostatus. In a later genetic analysis, genome-wide SNP genotypes for about three fifths of the roughly 670 donors were used, and that subset was treated as a discovery cohort. Along with the approximately 700-subject first cohort, a separate validation cohort of over a hundred different subjects was used. HLA typing covered class I and class II loci at four-digit resolution. An early release covering approximately 600 HLA-typed donors comprised about 300 gigabases of sequencing data and around 80 million unique TCR sequences. Among approximately 370 genotyped donors of the cohort, an average of around 220,000 unique TCR beta nucleotide sequences was sequenced per donor, of which about 20% were non-productive. To predict cytomegalovirus infection status, the study combined high-throughput TCR immunosequencing, statistical association of individual TCRs with disease status, and machine learning. An earlier analysis of around 580 of the donors used high-throughput TCR beta sequencing to judge whether each TCR beta V gene segment behaved as functional or pseudogenic. All discovery cohort repertoires had been generated on a single sequencing platform. A later analysis re-analyzed previously published TCR beta repertoires from several hundred donors and added high-resolution HLA genotyping to study TCR occurrence patterns. The number of donors typed differed by locus, with roughly 620-630 for A, B, C, DRB1 and DQB1, roughly 520 for DQA1, under 610 for DPA1, and around 450 for DPB1. Of the roughly 400 genotyped donors, over 70% fell in the genetic ancestry cluster associated with self-reported Caucasian donors. Rather than using new phenotypic data, the later analysis identified candidate immune exposures from TCR beta sequences and from how often those sequences occurred across donors. A handful of DR-DQ haplotypes were treated as single units for association and clustering because of strong linkage in the cohort. Donor age, sex, ethnicity and CMV serostatus were compiled together with the repertoire data. The research as a whole found: A later analysis found that most CMV-associated TCR beta chains appeared HLA-restricted, with HLA associations seemingly driven largely by CMV exposure. A total of 150 or so TCR beta chains were listed by the study as associated with cytomegalovirus. In this cohort, only TCR beta chains were sequenced, and detectable features were limited by the absence of alpha or paired-chain data. The classifier was reported to diagnose cytomegalovirus status with high specificity and sensitivity in both the original cohort and the validation cohort. Because the 87-base-pair reads could not distinguish some IMGT-functional V segments, including TRBV6-2 and TRBV6-3, those segments were excluded. In a later genetic analysis, a missense DCLRE1C variant was associated with V-gene and J-gene trimming of TCR beta chains, and the association was replicated in an independent cohort. In a later analysis, HLA-associated TCR beta chains showed more clonal expansion and lower generation probabilities than non-associated chains that were equally common. A few of the identified cytomegalovirus-associated TCR beta chains were confirmed in vitro to be specific for cytomegalovirus antigens. Specific HLA alleles were associated with over 15,000 TCR beta sequences at a false discovery rate of 0.05 in a later analysis. In an earlier analysis of 587 of the donors, most TCR beta V segments appeared in productive rearrangements about 87% or about 30% of the time, broadly matching IMGT annotations. A cluster of highly shared sequence variants was judged likely to be a technical artifact of the sequencing pipeline. Several of the top co-occurrence clusters appeared to be linked to parvovirus B19, influenza, CMV and Epstein-Barr virus, according to a later analysis. Because HLA typing was unavailable for some donors at each locus, only the typed subset was used in association tests. A later genetic analysis reported fewer N-insertions in productive TCRs among donors in an Asian-associated ancestry cluster than the roughly 650-donor mean. It was suggested by the authors that the approach could potentially be generalized to other disease states and immunological phenotypes. The only immune exposure information available for the cohort was CMV serostatus. Because counts were too low, seventeen rarely observed V segments, including chromosome 9 orphons, were left out of the earlier analysis of 587 of the donors. Correlated functional status among segregating V segments might reflect linkage disequilibrium, but an unknown experimental factor could not be ruled out. Most TCR sequences were seen in very few donors, while some public TCRs were found in many individuals. A later analysis found that TCR association rates varied across HLA loci, with DRB1 alleles showing the most associated TCRs and HLA-C alleles the fewest. When HLA alleles, especially DR and DQ, strongly co-occurred, TCR associations were difficult to assign to individual alleles. The presence/absence analyses assumed that sequencing depth was roughly uniform across donors, and that assumption may not be true. A further reported finding was that TCR beta sequences accurately predicted the HLA-A and HLA-B alleles for most subjects in the first cohort.

In total, approximately 700 healthy bone marrow donors made up the cohort. At the time of sampling, all cohort members were nominally healthy, though unrecorded immune exposures were likely present. The donor tested CMV seropositive, placing the donor among the roughly 300 seropositive members of the cohort. A peripheral blood sample was provided by each donor, and peripheral blood mononuclear cells were used for TCR beta sequencing. The Qiagen DNeasy Blood Extraction Kit was used to extract genomic DNA from the blood cell samples. Library preparation used the immunoSEQ multiplex PCR assay. For the multiplex PCR, a mixture combining 60 forward primers for TCR Vbeta segments and 13 reverse primers for TCR Jbeta segments was used. The CDR3 region of rearranged TCR beta genes was amplified from genomic DNA with a multiplex PCR assay. The Illumina HiSeq System was used to sequence the amplified TCR beta libraries as 87-base-pair reads. In the paper's pipeline: In a later analysis, 70 million to 95 million unique TCR beta chains were counted across the 690 or so repertoires, and roughly 10 million of these chains were shared by at least two donors. To remove PCR and sequencing errors, raw reads were error-corrected and collapsed into unique sequences using a nearest-neighbor algorithm that merged closely related sequences. Alignment of CDR3 sequences to IMGT reference sequences was used to assign V, D and J gene segments. For a sequence to be retained, a match of at least six nucleotides to both a V gene segment and a J gene segment was required. A rearrangement was called productive if the CDR3 had no stop codons and remained in frame with V and J, and every other rearrangement was called non-productive. Following IMGT convention, CDR3 was defined as the stretch from the second conserved V-encoded cysteine to the conserved J-encoded phenylalanine. The earlier analysis of a few hundred of the donors excluded sequences that lacked an unambiguous match to a single V gene segment. An earlier analysis of 587 of the donors called V segments functional above 56.7% productive rearrangements and segregating when the between-donor standard deviation exceeded 5%. To diagnose cytomegalovirus status from the catalog of TCR beta chain sequences, a statistical classification framework was built. In a later analysis, TCR nucleotide sequences were compared against IMGT/GENE-DB human TR gene sequences so that V and J genes could be assigned. A later analysis assigned CDR3 sequences and most-parsimonious VDJ recombination scenarios with the TCRdist pipeline. In a later analysis, each TCR beta chain was defined by its CDR3 amino acid sequence together with its V-gene family, and reads lacking a unique V-gene family were excluded. A later analysis removed 600 or so highly shared, low-generation-probability nucleotide sequences to deal with suspected cross-contamination and a sequencing artifact. A later analysis calculated a clonal expansion index for each public chain from normalized within-repertoire ranks of inferred template counts. Generation probabilities in a later analysis came from a VDJ recombination model fitted to out-of-frame rearrangements, and those results were checked against IGoR. In a later analysis, TCR-TCR, TCR-HLA and TCR-CMV co-occurrence was scored with hypergeometric tests, and a repertoire-size bias correction was applied to TCR pairs. To estimate false discovery rates, a later analysis permuted the HLA or CMV assignments 20 times. A later analysis grouped co-occurring TCRs with DBSCAN, adding TCRdist sequence similarity when clustering within HLA-allele-positive subsets. Repertoires with fewer than 30,000 or more than 120,000 public chains, plus five repertoires with anomalous nucleotide sharing, were excluded from co-occurrence clustering. TCRdb provides this immuneACCESS table in a form limited to in-frame rearrangements. Some clones are lacking; in checked studies, under half of them reflect an unresolved V gene, and why the rest are absent is not known. That table gives V, J and clone size, and the DNA gave D and trimming. Across this sample there are about 110,000 clones, with roughly 80% seen only once. Roughly 22% of the sample rests with the top ten.

The sequenced material came from PBMCs. The receptor was derived from a man aged 25 to 45 in good health and CMV-seropositive. Recombination connected TRBV5-6 to TRBJ1-1; 7 nucleotides in the junction match TRBD1. The CDR3 reads as follows: CASSHDRDTEAFF. The nucleotide sequence reads as follows: TGTGCCAGCAGCCATGACAGGGACACTGAAGCTTTCTTT.